This TCR beta chain emerged from a study of cytomegalovirus exposure and HLA in healthy donors. On the study more broadly: Of several hundred genotyped donors, roughly 81% grouped in the Caucasian-associated ancestry cluster.

Study-wide points: In a later analysis, an Asian-associated ancestry cluster reportedly showed fewer N-insertions than the 666-donor mean.

Of note for this clone: The antigen remains unidentified.

The CDR3 is 13 amino acids. Trimming cost V 9 bases and J 6 bases, with 16 bases left between them. The germline V gene encodes CDR1 MNHEY and CDR2 SVGAGI. With 60 Vbeta and 13 Jbeta primers, the PCR was carried out. Here immunoSEQ multiplex PCR was the method, and the copy in TCRdb shows in-frame clones only, minus some. This table has about 140,000 clones, over 65% appearing once. The TCR was taken from a woman under 40 in good health and CMV-seronegative. Source material: PBMCs. The V and J genes are TRBV6-5 and TRBJ2-3; D is uncertain. CDR3 nucleotides: TGTGCCAGTACTACCTCCGGCATGGATACGCAGTATTTT. It is translated as CASTTSGMDTQYF.